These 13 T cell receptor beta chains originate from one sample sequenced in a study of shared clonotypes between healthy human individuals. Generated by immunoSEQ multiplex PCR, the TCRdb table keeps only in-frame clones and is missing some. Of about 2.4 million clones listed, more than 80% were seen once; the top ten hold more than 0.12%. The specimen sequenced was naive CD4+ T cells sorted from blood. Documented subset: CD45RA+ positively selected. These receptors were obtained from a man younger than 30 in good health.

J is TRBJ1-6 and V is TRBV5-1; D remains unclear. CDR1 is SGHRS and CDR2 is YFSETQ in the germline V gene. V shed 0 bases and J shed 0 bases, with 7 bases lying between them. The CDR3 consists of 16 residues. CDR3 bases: TGCGCCAGCAGCTTGGAAGGCCGCTCCTATAATTCACCCCTCCACTTT. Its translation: CASSLEGRSYNSPLHF. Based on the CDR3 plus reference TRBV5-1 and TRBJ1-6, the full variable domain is KAGVTQTPRYLIKTRGQQVTLSCSPISGHRSVSWYQQTPGQGLQFLFEYFSETQRNKGNFPGRFSGRQFSNSRSEMNVSTLELGDSALYLCASSLEGRSYNSPLHFGNGTRLTVT.

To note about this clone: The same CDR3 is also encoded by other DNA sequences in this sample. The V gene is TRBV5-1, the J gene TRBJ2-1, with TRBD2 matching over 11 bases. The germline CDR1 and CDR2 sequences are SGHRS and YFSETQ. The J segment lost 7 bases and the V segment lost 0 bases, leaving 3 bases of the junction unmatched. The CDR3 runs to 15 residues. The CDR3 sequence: CASSLAGTSGNEQFF. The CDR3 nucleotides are TGCGCCAGCAGCTTGGCCGGGACTAGCGGTAATGAGCAGTTCTTC.

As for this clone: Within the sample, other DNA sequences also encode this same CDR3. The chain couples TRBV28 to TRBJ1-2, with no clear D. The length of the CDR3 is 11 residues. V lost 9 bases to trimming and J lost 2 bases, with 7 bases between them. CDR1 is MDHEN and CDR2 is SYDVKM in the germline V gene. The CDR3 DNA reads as TGTGCCAGTGCACAGAACTATGGCTACACCTTC. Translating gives CASAQNYGYTF.

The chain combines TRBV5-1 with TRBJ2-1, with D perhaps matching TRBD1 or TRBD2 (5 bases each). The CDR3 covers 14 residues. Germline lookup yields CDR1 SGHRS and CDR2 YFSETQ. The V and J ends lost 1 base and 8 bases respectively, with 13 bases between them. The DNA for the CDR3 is TGCGCCAGCAGCTTGTCCGGGGCGGCCCATGAGCAGTTCTTC. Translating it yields CASSLSGAAHEQFF. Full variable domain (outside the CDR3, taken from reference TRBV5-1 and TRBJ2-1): KAGVTQTPRYLIKTRGQQVTLSCSPISGHRSVSWYQQTPGQGLQFLFEYFSETQRNKGNFPGRFSGRQFSNSRSEMNVSTLELGDSALYLCASSLSGAAHEQFFGPGTRLTVL.

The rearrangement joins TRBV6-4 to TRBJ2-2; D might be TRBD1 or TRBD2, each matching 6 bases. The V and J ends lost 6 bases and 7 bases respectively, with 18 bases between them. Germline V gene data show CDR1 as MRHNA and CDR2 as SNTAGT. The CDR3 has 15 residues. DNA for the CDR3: TGTGCCAGCAGCGATCCGAAGGGGGGAATCGGGGAGCTGTTTTTT. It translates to CASSDPKGGIGELFF.

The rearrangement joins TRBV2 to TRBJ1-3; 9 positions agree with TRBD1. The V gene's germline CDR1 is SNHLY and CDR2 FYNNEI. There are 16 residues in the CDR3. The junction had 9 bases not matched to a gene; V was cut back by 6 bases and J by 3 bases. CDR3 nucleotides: TGTGCCAGCAGCGGACAGGGGAGGTTTGATGGAAACACCATATATTTT. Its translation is CASSGQGRFDGNTIYF.

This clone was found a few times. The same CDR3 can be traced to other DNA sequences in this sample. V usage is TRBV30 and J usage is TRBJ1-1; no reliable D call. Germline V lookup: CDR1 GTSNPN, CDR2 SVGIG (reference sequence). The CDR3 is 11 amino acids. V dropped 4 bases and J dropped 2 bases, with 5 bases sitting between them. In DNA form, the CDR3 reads TGTGCCTGGAAGGGAAACACTGAAGCTTTCTTT. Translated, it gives CAWKGNTEAFF.

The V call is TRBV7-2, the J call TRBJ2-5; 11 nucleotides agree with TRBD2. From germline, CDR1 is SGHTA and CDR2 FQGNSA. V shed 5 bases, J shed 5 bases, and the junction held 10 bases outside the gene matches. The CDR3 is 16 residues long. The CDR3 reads CASSRTSGSLGETQYF. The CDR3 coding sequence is TGTGCCAGCAGCCGTACTAGCGGGAGTCTCGGGGAGACCCAGTACTTC.

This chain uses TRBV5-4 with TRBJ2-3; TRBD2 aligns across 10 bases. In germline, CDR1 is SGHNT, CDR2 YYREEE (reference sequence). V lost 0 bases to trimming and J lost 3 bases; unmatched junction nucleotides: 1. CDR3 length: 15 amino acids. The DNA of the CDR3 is TGTGCCAGCAGCTTGGAGACTAGCGGGACAGATACGCAGTATTTT. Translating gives CASSLETSGTDTQYF.

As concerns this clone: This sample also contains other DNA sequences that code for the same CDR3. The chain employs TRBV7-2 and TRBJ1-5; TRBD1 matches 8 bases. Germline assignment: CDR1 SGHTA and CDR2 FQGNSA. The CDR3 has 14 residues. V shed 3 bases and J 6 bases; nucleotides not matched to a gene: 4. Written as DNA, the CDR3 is TGTGCCAGCAGCTTCGGACAGGGCCGTCAGCCCCAGCATTTT. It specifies CASSFGQGRQPQHF.

The CDR3 DNA reads TGTGCCAGCAGCGGGACGGAGAGCTCCTACAATGAGCAGTTCTTC. This codes for CASSGTESSYNEQFF. The V and J genes are TRBV7-9 and TRBJ2-1; D may match TRBD1 or TRBD2 (5 bases each). From germline, CDR1 is SEHNR and CDR2 FQNEAQ (reference sequence). This CDR3 is built from 15 residues. V was shortened by 5 bases and J by 0 bases, with 11 bases between the two germline ends.

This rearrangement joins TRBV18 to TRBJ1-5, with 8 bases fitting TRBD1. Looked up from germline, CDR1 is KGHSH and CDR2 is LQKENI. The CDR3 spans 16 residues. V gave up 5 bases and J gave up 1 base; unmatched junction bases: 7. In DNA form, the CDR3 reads TGTGCCAGCTCATCCGGACAGGGTGGCAGCAATCAGCCCCAGCATTTT. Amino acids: CASSSGQGGSNQPQHF.

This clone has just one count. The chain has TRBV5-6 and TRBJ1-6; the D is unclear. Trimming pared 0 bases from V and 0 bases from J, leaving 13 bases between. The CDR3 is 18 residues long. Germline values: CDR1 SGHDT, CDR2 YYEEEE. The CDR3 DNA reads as TGTGCCAGCAGCTTGGGGGGTATGAGGAGCTCCTATAATTCACCCCTCCACTTT. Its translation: CASSLGGMRSSYNSPLHF.